Below are 4 T cell receptor beta chains sequenced from a single sample in a study of blood T cell repertoires in COVID-19. Libraries were prepared by immunoSEQ multiplex PCR; TCRdb keeps only in-frame clonotypes and omits some of them. The table includes about 350,000 clones, 88% detected once. Sequenced sample: PBMCs or T cells enriched from blood (not recorded which). The receptors derive from a woman aged 30 to 39 who had been exposed to COVID-19.

The V and J genes are TRBV4-2 and TRBJ2-7, with TRBD2 as a possible D gene (5 bases). The germline gives CDR1 LGHNA, CDR2 YNFKEQ. V lost 0 bases to trimming and J lost 3 bases, with 9 bases between them. The CDR3 totals 14 residues. Here the CDR3 DNA reads TGTGCCAGCAGCCAAGACGGAGGCGACTACGAGCAGTACTTC. Protein: CASSQDGGDYEQYF.

The genes are TRBV5-6 and TRBJ1-3; 7 bases line up with TRBD1. This CDR3 has 13 residues. V lost 4 bases to trimming and J lost 3 bases; unmatched junction nucleotides: 1. Per germline, CDR1 SGHDT and CDR2 YYEEEE. The CDR3 sequence: CASSRTGGNTIYF. The CDR3 DNA reads as TGTGCCAGCAGCCGGACAGGTGGAAACACCATATATTTT.

This clone has more than one count but fewer than ten. V gene TRBV29-1 combines with J gene TRBJ2-3, with 7 bases identical to TRBD1. In germline, CDR1 is SQVTM, CDR2 ANQGSEA. J was trimmed by 2 bases and V by 6 bases; bases with no gene match: 8. CDR3 size: 14 residues. CDR3 in DNA: TGCAGCGTATCCGGACAGGCGACCACAGATACGCAGTATTTT. It is translated as CSVSGQATTDTQYF.

This chain links TRBV6-5 with TRBJ2-7, with TRBD2 matching 8 bases. Germline CDR1 and CDR2: MNHEY and SVGAGI. Trimming at V came to 2 bases and at J to 4 bases, leaving 10 bases not matched to a gene. The CDR3 is 16 amino acids. For the CDR3, the DNA is TGTGCCAGCAGTTACCCCACGGGGGGGGGCGCGTACGAGCAGTACTTC. It yields the protein CASSYPTGGGAYEQYF.